The clone carrying this T cell receptor (beta chain) has ten or more counts. The antigen is not known. This entry is derived from a study of CD8 T cells in ankylosing spondylitis. Study-wide findings and caveats: The study identified a TCR beta motif of several highly homologous variants that appeared characteristic of ankylosing spondylitis blood. The authors reported significant enrichment of disease-linked clones in matched ankylosing spondylitis synovial fluid. A number of the motif variants had already been described in reactive arthritis synovial fluid and blood.

Germline loops: CDR1 LNHNV, CDR2 YYDKDF (reference sequence). The CDR3 runs 18 residues. Unmatched junction bases numbered 13, after V lost 0 bases and J lost 8 bases. With molecular barcodes, quantitative 5'-RACE was used to make the TCR beta libraries. TCRdb independently ran MiXCR on the 5' RACE reads; one entry per CDR3 protein. The data hold about 540,000 distinct CDR3 sequences, with about 13% observed a single time. The origin of this receptor is a male donor with ankylosing spondylitis. This rearrangement joins TRBV15 to TRBJ2-1; TRBD2 agrees at 10 bases. Sequenced sample: blood, either unsorted or a sorted T cell fraction (not recorded which). The CDR3 DNA is TGTGCCACCAGCAGAGATGAGGTGGTGAGCGGGAGGGCCCATGAGCAGTTCTTC. As protein: CATSRDEVVSGRAHEQFF.